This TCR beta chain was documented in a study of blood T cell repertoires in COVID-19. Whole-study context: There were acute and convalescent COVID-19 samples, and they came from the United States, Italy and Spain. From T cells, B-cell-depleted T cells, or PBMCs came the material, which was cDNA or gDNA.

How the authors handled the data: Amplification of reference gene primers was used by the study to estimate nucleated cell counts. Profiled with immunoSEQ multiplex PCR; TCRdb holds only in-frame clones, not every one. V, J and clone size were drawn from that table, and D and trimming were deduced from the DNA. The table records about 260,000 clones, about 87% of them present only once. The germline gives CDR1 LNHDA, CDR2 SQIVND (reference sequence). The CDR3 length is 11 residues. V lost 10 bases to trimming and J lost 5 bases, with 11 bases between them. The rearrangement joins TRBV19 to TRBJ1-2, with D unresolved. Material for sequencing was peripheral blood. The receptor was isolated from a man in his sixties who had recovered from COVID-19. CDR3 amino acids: CATLTGYGYTF. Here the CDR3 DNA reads TGTGCCACCCTAACGGGTTATGGCTACACCTTC.